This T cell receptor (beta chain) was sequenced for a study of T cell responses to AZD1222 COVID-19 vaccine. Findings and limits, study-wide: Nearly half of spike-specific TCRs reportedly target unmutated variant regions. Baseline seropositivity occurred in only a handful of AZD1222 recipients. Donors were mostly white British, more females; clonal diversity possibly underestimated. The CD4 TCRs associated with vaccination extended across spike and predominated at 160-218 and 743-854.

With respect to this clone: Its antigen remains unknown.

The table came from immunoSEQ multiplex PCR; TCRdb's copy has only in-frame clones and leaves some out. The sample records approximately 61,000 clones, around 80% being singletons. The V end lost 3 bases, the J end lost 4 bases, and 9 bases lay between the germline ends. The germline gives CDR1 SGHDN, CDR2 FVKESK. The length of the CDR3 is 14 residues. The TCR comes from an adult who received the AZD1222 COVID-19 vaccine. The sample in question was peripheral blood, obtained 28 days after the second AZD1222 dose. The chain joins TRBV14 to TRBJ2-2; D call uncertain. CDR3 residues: CASSQIRSTGELFF. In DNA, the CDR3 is TGTGCCAGCAGCCAGATTCGGAGCACCGGGGAGCTGTTTTTT. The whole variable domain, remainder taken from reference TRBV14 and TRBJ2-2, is EAGVTQFPSHSVIEKGQTVTLRCDPISGHDNLYWYRRVMGKEIKFLLHFVKESKQDESGMPNNRFLAERTGGTYSTLKVQPAELEDSGVYFCASSQIRSTGELFFGEGSRLTVL.